The present entry profiles one T cell receptor (beta chain) with its context. The sample holds many counts of this clonotype. It lacks a known antigen. Base qualities are not provided; no much larger clone lies one nucleotide away. After removal of 5 bases from V and 4 bases from J, the junction retains 2 bases not matched to a gene. CDR1 KGHDR and CDR2 SFDVKD were looked up in the germline V gene. The CDR3 spans 14 residues, from the cysteine through the phenylalanine. Only the CDR3 DNA stays, 42 bases, in frame from base 1. This sample is part of a study of early T cells in non-severe SARS-CoV-2 infection (dated by TCRdb to 2020 to 2023). Some background on the complete study: Bulk RNA from unsorted whole blood was used for TCR sequencing, so alpha and beta chains could not be paired. General findings and caveats noted by the study authors: VDJdb matching was skewed toward anti-spike CD8 responses, so virus-specific expansions were likely underestimated and private and CD4 specificities were missed.

Libraries were built with 5' RACE. Sequencing used a NextSeq 500. In the TCR library protocol, unique molecular identifiers were attached to individual cDNA molecules to correct for PCR bias and sequencing error. Both TCR alpha and beta chains were sequenced, and tight co-correlation was observed between alpha and beta sequence abundances in each sample. The published analysis was carried out like this. Decombinator V4 was used to perform V gene, J gene and CDR3 annotation of TCR sequences. Expanded TCRs were defined as changing significantly between any two time points under a Poisson model with p below 0.0001. Abundances of TCRs were expressed as counts per million after normalisation to the total number of TCRs sequenced in each sample. MAIT TCRs were defined by TRAV1-2 paired with TRAJ12, TRAJ20 or TRAJ33, and iNKT TCRs by TRAV10 paired with TRAJ18. A search of VDJdb, accessed on 1 November 2021, was run for TCRs annotated to CMV, EBV and SARS-CoV-2, with TCRs annotated for multiple antigens excluded. Using fastp at Q25 and MiXCR, TCRdb reprocessed the public reads and kept productive beta chains. All rows with the same CDR3 protein become a single entry with the most common DNA and genes. TCRdb's processing, not the authors' own work, is the source of the V and J calls. For this sample there are 50,000 or so distinct CDR3 sequences; approximately 10% appear just once. More than 9% of the sample is taken by the ten largest.

A case-control design nested within a healthcare worker cohort in London, UK, was used, with weekly nasopharyngeal swab PCR tests and blood sampling performed. Healthcare workers were recruited during the week of the UK lockdown, between 23 and 31 March 2020, and followed weekly for up to 16 weeks. The V gene is TRBV24-1 and the J gene is TRBJ2-5, with TRBD1 identical over 11 junction bases. The material sequenced was whole blood. The TCR sequence derives from an adult who was a healthcare worker with PCR-confirmed SARS-CoV-2 infection or an uninfected control (not recorded which). The CDR3 has the sequence CATSAGTGGETQYF. At the DNA level, the sequence is TGTGCCACCAGTGCAGGGACAGGGGGAGAGACCCAGTACTTC.